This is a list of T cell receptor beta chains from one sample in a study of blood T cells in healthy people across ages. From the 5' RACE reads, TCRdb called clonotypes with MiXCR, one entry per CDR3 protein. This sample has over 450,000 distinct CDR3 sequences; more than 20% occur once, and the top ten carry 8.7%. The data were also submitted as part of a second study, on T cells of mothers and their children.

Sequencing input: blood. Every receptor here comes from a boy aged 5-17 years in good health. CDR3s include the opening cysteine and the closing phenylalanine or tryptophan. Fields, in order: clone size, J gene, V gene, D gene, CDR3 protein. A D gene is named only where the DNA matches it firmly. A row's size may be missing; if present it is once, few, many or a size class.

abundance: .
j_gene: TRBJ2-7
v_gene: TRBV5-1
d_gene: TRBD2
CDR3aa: CASSLSAGGRYEQYF

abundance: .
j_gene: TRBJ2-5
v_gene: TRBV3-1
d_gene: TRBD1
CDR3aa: CASSTGTGEAETQYF

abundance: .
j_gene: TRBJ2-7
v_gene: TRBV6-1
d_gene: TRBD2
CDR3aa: CASTRSGTSGRVEQYF

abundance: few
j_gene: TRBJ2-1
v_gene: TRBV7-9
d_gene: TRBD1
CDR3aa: CASTPRQGQGYNEQFF

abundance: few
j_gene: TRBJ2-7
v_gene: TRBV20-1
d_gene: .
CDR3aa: CSARIRDEQYF

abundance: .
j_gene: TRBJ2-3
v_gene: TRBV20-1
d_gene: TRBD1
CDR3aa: CSARPVKGARTDTQYF

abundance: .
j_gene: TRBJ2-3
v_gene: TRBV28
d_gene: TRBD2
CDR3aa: CASSSLAGVGDTQYF

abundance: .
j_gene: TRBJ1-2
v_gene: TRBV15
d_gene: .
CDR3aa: CATSRGGGLGAGYTF

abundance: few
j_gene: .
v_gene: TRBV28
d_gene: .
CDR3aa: CASTLKSDYEQYF

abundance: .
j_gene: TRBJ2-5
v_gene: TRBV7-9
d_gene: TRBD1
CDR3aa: CTSSQTTTGEQETQYF

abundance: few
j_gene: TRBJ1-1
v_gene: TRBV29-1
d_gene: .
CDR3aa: CSVQSANTEAFF

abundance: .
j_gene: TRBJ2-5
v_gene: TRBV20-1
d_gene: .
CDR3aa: CSARPIYGGVAETQYF

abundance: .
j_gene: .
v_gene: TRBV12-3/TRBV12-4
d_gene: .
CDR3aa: CASTLRQGFYEQYF

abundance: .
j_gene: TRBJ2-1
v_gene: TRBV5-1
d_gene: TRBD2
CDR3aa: CASSARGVEQFF

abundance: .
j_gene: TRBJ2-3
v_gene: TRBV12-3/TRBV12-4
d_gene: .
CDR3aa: CASSFRDKTDTQYF

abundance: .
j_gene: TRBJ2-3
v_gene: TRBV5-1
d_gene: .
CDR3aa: CASSRMDDTSTDTQYF

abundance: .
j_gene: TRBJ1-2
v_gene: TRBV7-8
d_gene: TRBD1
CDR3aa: CASSLSGGAGYGYTF

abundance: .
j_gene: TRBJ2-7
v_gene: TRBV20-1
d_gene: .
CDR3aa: CSAATGSYEQYF

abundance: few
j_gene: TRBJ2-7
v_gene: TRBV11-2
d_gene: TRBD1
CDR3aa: CASSLEDRGSSYEQYF

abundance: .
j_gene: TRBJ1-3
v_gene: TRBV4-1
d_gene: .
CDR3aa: CASSQDGASGTSGNTIYF

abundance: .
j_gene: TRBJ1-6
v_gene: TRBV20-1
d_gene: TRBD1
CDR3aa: CSAERTGSNSPLHF

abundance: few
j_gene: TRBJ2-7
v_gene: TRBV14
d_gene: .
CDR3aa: CASSQDRRGYEQYF

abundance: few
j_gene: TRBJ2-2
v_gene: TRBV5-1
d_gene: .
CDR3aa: CASSSISGAGELFF

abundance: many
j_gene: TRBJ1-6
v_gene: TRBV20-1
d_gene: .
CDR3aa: CSARWNRDWNNSPLHF

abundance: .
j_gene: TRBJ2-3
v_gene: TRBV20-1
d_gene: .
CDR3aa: CSATRDRDTQYF

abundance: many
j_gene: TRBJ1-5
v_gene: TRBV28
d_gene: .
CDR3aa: CASIGPRINSNQPQHF

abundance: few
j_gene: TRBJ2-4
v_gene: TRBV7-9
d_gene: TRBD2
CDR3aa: CASSPRLAGVLAKNIQYF

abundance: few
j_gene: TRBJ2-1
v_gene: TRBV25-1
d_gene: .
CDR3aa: CASSDPHSSYNEQFF

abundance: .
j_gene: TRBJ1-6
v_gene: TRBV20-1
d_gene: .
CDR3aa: CSAGYSPLHF

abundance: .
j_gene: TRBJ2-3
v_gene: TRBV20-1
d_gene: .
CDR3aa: CSARRGELTDTQYF

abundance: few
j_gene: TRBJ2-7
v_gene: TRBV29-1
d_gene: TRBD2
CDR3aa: CSVEIGLAGRYEQYF

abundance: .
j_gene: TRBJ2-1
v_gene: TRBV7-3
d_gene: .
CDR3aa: CASSLAGTEQFF

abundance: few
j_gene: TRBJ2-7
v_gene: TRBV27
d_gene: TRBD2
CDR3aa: CASSFFSGANSYEQYF

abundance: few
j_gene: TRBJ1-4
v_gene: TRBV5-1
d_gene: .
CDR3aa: CASSFNRAGEKLFF

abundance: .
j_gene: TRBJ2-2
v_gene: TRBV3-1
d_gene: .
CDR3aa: CASSQDPTYGELFF

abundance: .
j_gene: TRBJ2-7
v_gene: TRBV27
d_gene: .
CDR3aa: CASSLYPQREQYF

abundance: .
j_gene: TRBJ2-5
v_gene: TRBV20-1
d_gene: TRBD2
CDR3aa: CSARVGEGSEAQYF

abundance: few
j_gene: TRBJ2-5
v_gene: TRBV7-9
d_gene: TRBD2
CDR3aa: CASSQGTSTETQYF

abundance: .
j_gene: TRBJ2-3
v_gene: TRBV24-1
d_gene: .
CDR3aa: CATSDSTLDTQYF

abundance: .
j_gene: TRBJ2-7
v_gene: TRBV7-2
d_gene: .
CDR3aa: CASSSRGFTYEQYF

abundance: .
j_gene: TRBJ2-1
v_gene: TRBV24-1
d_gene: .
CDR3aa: CATSQGNEQFF

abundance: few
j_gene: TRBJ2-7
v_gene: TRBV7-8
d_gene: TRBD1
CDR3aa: CASSFVGGADPTYEQYF

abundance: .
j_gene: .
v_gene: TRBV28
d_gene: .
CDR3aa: CASSLYRQNEQYF

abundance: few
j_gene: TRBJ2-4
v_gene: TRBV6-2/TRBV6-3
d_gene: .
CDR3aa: CASRGARRDIQYF

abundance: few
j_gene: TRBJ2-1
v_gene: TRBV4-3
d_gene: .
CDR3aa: CASSQVVQGIAYNEQFF

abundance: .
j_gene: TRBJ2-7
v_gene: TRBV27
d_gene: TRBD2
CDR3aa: CASSPSSGSSYEQYF

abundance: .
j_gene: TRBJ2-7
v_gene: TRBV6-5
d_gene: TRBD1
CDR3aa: CASSYGLDRGRTAEQYF